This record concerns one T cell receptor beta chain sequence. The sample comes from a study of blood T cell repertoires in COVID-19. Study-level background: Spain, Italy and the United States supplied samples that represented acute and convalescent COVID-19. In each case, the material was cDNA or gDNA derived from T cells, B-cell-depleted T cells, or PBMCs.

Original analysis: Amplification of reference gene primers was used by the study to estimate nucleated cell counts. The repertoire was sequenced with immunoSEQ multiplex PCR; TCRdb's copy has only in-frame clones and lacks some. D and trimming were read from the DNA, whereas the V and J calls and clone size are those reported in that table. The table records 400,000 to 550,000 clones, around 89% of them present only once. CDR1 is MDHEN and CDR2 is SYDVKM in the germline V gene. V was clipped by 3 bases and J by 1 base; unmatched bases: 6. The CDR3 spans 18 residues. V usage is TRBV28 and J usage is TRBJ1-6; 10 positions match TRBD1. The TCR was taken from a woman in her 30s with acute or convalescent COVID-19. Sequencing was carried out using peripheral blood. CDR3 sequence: CASSFGGQGWSYNSPLHF. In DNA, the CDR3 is TGTGCCAGCAGTTTCGGGGGACAGGGGTGGTCCTATAATTCACCCCTCCACTTT.